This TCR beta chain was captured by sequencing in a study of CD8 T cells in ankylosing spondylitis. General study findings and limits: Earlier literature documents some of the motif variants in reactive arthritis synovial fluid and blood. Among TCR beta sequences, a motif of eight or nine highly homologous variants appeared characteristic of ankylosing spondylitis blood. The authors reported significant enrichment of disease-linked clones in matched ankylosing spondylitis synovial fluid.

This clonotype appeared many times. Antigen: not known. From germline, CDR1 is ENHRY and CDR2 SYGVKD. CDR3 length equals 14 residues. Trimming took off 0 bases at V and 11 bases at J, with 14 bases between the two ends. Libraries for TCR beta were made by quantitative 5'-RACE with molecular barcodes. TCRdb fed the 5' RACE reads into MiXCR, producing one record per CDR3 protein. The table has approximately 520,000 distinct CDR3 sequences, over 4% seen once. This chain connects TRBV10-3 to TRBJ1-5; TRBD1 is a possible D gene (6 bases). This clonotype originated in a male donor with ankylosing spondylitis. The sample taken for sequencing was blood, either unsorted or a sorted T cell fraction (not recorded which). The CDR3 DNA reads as TGTGCCATCAGTGAGTCAGGGGGGGATAGGGCCCAGCATTTT. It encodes CAISESGGDRAQHF.